This T cell receptor beta chain emerged from a study of T-cell reconstitution after alpha-beta-depleted transplantation in children. The TCRbeta library incorporated unique molecular identifiers. TCRdb independently ran MiXCR on the PCR reads; one entry per CDR3 protein. The table has a few hundred thousand distinct CDR3 sequences, less than 15% seen once. CDR1 is LGHNA, CDR2 YNFKEQ, per germline. V gave up 3 bases and J gave up 2 bases; unmatched junction bases: 10. The CDR3 runs 17 residues. This clonotype was obtained from a human donor who donated a stem cell graft to a child with Fanconi anemia. This material consisted of PBMCs, taken from the stem cell graft. This sequence joins TRBV4-2 and TRBJ2-7; TRBD2 matches 10 bases. CDR3 in amino acids: CASSHPFLAGDPYEQYF. The DNA of the CDR3 is TGTGCCAGCAGCCACCCTTTCCTAGCGGGGGATCCCTACGAGCAGTACTTC.